The 32 T cell receptor beta chains presented below share a single source sample, sequenced in a study of T cell responses to AZD1222 COVID-19 vaccine. Profiled with immunoSEQ multiplex PCR; TCRdb holds only in-frame clones, not every one. Among 110,000 to 150,000 clones listed, about 87% were seen once. Sequenced here: peripheral blood, sampled on day 0 of AZD1222 vaccination. The receptors come from an adult in good health.

The rearrangement links TRBV29-1 to TRBJ2-7; D is tentatively TRBD1 or TRBD2 (5 bases each). Germline CDR1 and CDR2: SQVTM and ANQGSEA. V was trimmed by 4 bases and J by 1 base, leaving 11 bases between them. This CDR3 contains 13 residues. The CDR3 DNA follows: TGCAGCGTTGGAGGGGACCCATCCTACGAGCAGTACTTC. This encodes CSVGGDPSYEQYF.

The chain employs TRBV7-2 and TRBJ2-2, with 8 bases that match TRBD1. Germline V gene data show CDR1 as SGHTA and CDR2 as FQGNSA. The V gene end was trimmed by 1 base and the J gene end by 6 bases; junction bases not matched to a gene: 4. The CDR3 is 15 amino acids. CDR3: CASSLGQGAPGELFF. The CDR3 bases are TGTGCCAGCAGCTTAGGTCAGGGGGCTCCCGGGGAGCTGTTTTTT.

The genes are TRBV28 and TRBJ2-3; D is possibly TRBD1 or TRBD2 (5 bases each). Germline CDR1 MDHEN, CDR2 SYDVKM. The V and J ends lost 3 bases and 4 bases respectively, with 14 bases between them. The CDR3 consists of 15 residues. CDR3 DNA: TGTGCCAGCAGTTTGGGCGATGGGGGAGCAGATACGCAGTATTTT. This encodes CASSLGDGGADTQYF.

The V and J genes are TRBV5-1 and TRBJ1-6; tentative D call: TRBD1 (5 bases). CDR1 SGHRS and CDR2 YFSETQ come from the germline V gene. This CDR3 spans 14 amino acids. V gave up 6 bases and J gave up 2 bases, with 9 bases separating them. This CDR3 reads CASKADTYNSPLHF. For the CDR3, the DNA is TGCGCCAGCAAGGCGGACACCTATAATTCACCCCTCCACTTT.

The chain is built from TRBV7-2 and TRBJ2-7, with 8 bases matching TRBD1. Germline V gives CDR1 SGHTA, CDR2 FQGNSA. The CDR3 covers 16 residues. Trimming cost V 1 base and J 3 bases; bases outside gene matches: 8. The CDR3 DNA reads as TGTGCCAGCAGCTTAGGGGGGACAGGAGGGAACTACGAGCAGTACTTC. This encodes CASSLGGTGGNYEQYF.

The V call is TRBV5-4, the J call TRBJ1-1, with D hard to call. Deletions cut 0 bases from V and 1 base from J, with 10 bases between. Germline V gene sequence: CDR1 SGHNT, CDR2 YYREEE (reference sequence). This CDR3 comprises 15 residues. The CDR3 DNA reads TGTGCCAGCAGCTTGGACCGGCACACGAACACTGAAGCTTTCTTT. Its translation is CASSLDRHTNTEAFF.

The chain links TRBV19 to TRBJ2-7; a possible D gene is TRBD1 (6 bases). The germline V gene encodes CDR1 LNHDA and CDR2 SQIVND (reference sequence). The V end was cut by 4 bases, the J end by 7 bases, with 14 bases between. There are 13 residues in the CDR3. The CDR3 region is CASSTNGQLEQYF. The CDR3 DNA reads TGTGCCAGTAGTACAAACGGACAGCTTGAGCAGTACTTC.

This clone was seen more than once but under ten times. The chain combines TRBV2 with TRBJ1-6, with a weak D call TRBD1 (5 bases). Trimming removed 3 bases at V and 5 bases at J, with 11 bases between. This CDR3 is built from 15 residues. Germline V gene lookup returns CDR1 SNHLY and CDR2 FYNNEI. The CDR3 is CASSEMGRNNSPLHF. CDR3 DNA sequence: TGTGCCAGCAGTGAGATGGGACGCAATAATTCACCCCTCCACTTT.

The chain has TRBV12-5 and TRBJ1-2, with no clear D. This CDR3 spans 12 amino acids. Trimming removed 3 bases at V and 8 bases at J, with 10 bases between. CDR1 and CDR2 from the germline V gene are LGHNT and FRNRAP. The CDR3 protein is CASGLGSDGYTF. The DNA for the CDR3 is TGTGCTAGTGGTTTAGGGAGCGACGGCTACACCTTC.

This clone came up a few times. The V call is TRBV5-1, the J call TRBJ1-1; possibly TRBD1 for D (6 bases). The CDR3 runs 16 residues. Deletions cut 2 bases from V and 0 bases from J, with 14 bases between. The germline CDR1 and CDR2 sequences are SGHRS and YFSETQ. The CDR3 bases are TGCGCCAGCAGCTTTGCCTTCGGACAGATGAACACTGAAGCTTTCTTT. Translation: CASSFAFGQMNTEAFF.

This chain connects TRBV6-6 to TRBJ1-4; TRBD1 agrees at 9 bases. This CDR3 contains 16 residues. With V trimmed by 5 bases and J by 6 bases, 10 bases remained unmatched. CDR1 and CDR2 (germline): MNHNY, SVGAGI (reference sequence). CDR3 residues: CASSPLRDRVHEKLFF. The CDR3 region has the DNA TGTGCCAGCAGTCCCCTCAGGGACAGGGTCCATGAAAAACTGTTTTTT.

The chain couples TRBV9 to TRBJ2-1; D ambiguous. Deletions cut 0 bases from V and 6 bases from J, with 10 bases between. CDR3 length: 14 amino acids. Germline V gene sequence: CDR1 SGDLS, CDR2 YYNGEE. The CDR3 DNA reads as TGTGCCAGCAGCGTAGTACCAGATAGCAATGAGCAGTTCTTC. Its translation: CASSVVPDSNEQFF.

The V gene is TRBV25-1, the J gene TRBJ1-2, with D uncertain. The CDR3 contains 13 residues. V lost 4 bases to trimming and J lost 7 bases, with 13 bases between them. Germline-derived CDR1 and CDR2 are MGHDK and SYGVNS. CDR3 DNA: TGTGCCAGCAGTGCCCTAGTAAGGGCTGGCTACACCTTC. Its protein is CASSALVRAGYTF.

This chain joins TRBV7-7 and TRBJ2-1; 10 bases are a match to TRBD1. J gave up 5 bases and V 3 bases, and 7 bases lay outside the gene matches. The CDR3 sequence is 16 residues long. Germline CDR1 and CDR2: SSHAT and FNYEAQ (reference sequence). The CDR3 DNA is TGTGCCAGCAGCTTGGGGACAGGGGTCACCAACAATGAGCAGTTCTTC. Translated, it gives CASSLGTGVTNNEQFF.

The rearrangement joins TRBV9 to TRBJ2-3; 11 bases match TRBD2. Germline trimming cut 0 bases from V and 4 bases from J; bases unmatched to any gene: 13. The CDR3 extends over 19 amino acids. CDR1 and CDR2 (germline): SGDLS, YYNGEE. CDR3 sequence: CASSVDIAGGPDFPDTQYF. As DNA, the CDR3 is TGTGCCAGCAGCGTAGATATAGCGGGAGGGCCCGACTTCCCAGATACGCAGTATTTT.

The chain carries TRBV29-1 and TRBJ2-7; no clear D. Trimming removed 6 bases at V and 3 bases at J, with 15 bases between. CDR3 length equals 13 residues. The germline gives CDR1 SQVTM, CDR2 ANQGSEA. This chain's CDR3 is CSVPRLINYEQYF. The DNA for the CDR3 is TGCAGCGTCCCCCGGCTGATCAACTACGAGCAGTACTTC.

The gene calls are TRBV19 and TRBJ2-2; 7 bases agree with TRBD1. With V trimmed by 4 bases and J by 8 bases, 4 bases remained unmatched. The CDR3 runs 13 residues. Looked up from germline, CDR1 is LNHDA and CDR2 is SQIVND (reference sequence). The CDR3 sequence: CASSTTGLGELFF. In DNA form, the CDR3 reads TGTGCCAGTAGTACGACAGGGTTGGGGGAGCTGTTTTTT.

The rearrangement links TRBV12-3 or TRBV12-4 to TRBJ2-1; tentatively, D is TRBD2 (5 bases). The CDR3 is made up of 13 amino acids. The V gene lost 3 bases and the J gene lost 3 bases, with 6 bases spanning the gap. The CDR3 here is CASSLDFYNEQFF. The CDR3 bases are TGTGCCAGCAGTTTGGACTTCTACAATGAGCAGTTCTTC.

The CDR3 loop is CASSIRQGALLGANVLTF. The CDR3 DNA reads TGTGCCAGTAGTATAAGGCAGGGGGCGCTTTTGGGGGCCAACGTCCTGACTTTC. The chain joins TRBV19 to TRBJ2-6; TRBD1 agrees at 8 bases. The V gene end was trimmed by 2 bases and the J gene end by 4 bases; junction bases not matched to a gene: 10. This CDR3 is built from 18 residues. Germline CDR1 and CDR2: LNHDA and SQIVND (reference sequence).

The V and J genes are TRBV7-2 and TRBJ2-6, with D perhaps being TRBD1 or TRBD2 (5 bases each). This CDR3 is 17 amino acids long. The germline V gene has CDR1 SGHTA and CDR2 FQGNSA. The ends were cut back, 4 bases at V and 0 bases at J, with 13 bases in the middle. CDR3 sequence reads: CASSWETASSGANVLTF. The CDR3 bases are TGTGCCAGCAGCTGGGAGACAGCGAGCTCTGGGGCCAACGTCCTGACTTTC.

This chain joins TRBV5-1 and TRBJ1-6; no clear D gene. Between the trimmed V and J ends, which lost 0 bases and 6 bases, there was a span of 4 bases. The CDR3 is made up of 13 amino acids. Germline-derived CDR1 and CDR2 are SGHRS and YFSETQ. The CDR3 DNA reads TGCGCCAGCAGCTTGGGTTTTAATTCACCCCTCCACTTT. It specifies CASSLGFNSPLHF.

The chain is built from TRBV28 and TRBJ1-1; TRBD1 aligns across 7 bases. This CDR3 is 10 amino acids long. Germline assignment: CDR1 MDHEN and CDR2 SYDVKM. CDR3 residues: CGSGGTEAFF. For the CDR3, the DNA is TGTGGGTCAGGGGGCACTGAAGCTTTCTTT.

This chain connects TRBV4-3 to TRBJ2-7; D unclear. Germline loops: CDR1 LGHNA, CDR2 YSLEER. Trimming took 0 bases from V and 1 from J, leaving 10 bases between them. The CDR3 loop spans 15 amino acids. The CDR3 nucleotides are TGCGCCAGCAGCCAAGATACAAGGGTGTCCTACGAGCAGTACTTC. Its translation is CASSQDTRVSYEQYF.

The chain couples TRBV4-3 to TRBJ2-5, with unresolved D. Trimming pared 0 bases from V and 0 bases from J, leaving 5 bases between. The CDR3 has 14 amino acids. Germline V gene lookup returns CDR1 LGHNA and CDR2 YSLEER. The CDR3 sequence: CASSQDSNQETQYF. In DNA, the CDR3 is TGCGCCAGCAGCCAAGATTCCAACCAAGAGACCCAGTACTTC.

Note on this clone: The junction and the germline gene differ at one end; a read error may be behind it. The chain combines TRBV5-5 with TRBJ2-7; 8 nucleotides align to TRBD1. Germline values: CDR1 SGHKS, CDR2 YYEKEE (reference sequence). The length of the CDR3 is 16 residues. CDR3 loop: CASSLAVWDRSDEQYF. CDR3 sequence (DNA): TGTGCTAGCAGCTTGGCCGTGTGGGACAGGAGTGACGAGCAGTACTTC. The full variable domain, in which reference TRBV5-5 and TRBJ2-7 provide the parts outside the CDR3, is DAGVTQSPTHLIKTRGQQVTLRCSPISGHKSVSWYQQVLGQGPQFIFQYYEKEERGRGNFPDRFSARQFPNYSSELNVNALLLGDSALYLCASSLAVWDRSDEQYFGPGTRLTVT.

The rearrangement joins TRBV30 to TRBJ1-3; 8 bases map to TRBD1. Per germline, CDR1 GTSNPN and CDR2 SVGIG (reference sequence). The junction had 4 bases not matched to a gene; V was cut back by 0 bases and J by 0 bases. The CDR3 totals 16 residues. The CDR3 bases are TGTGCCTGGAGTGTCACAGGGGGTTACTCTGGAAACACCATATATTTT. Its translation: CAWSVTGGYSGNTIYF.

CDR3 region: CASSQESGAIGEAFF. DNA of the CDR3: TGCGCCAGCAGCCAAGAGTCAGGGGCAATAGGTGAAGCTTTCTTT. J is TRBJ1-1 and V is TRBV4-3; possibly TRBD1 for D (6 bases). Germline V gene sequence: CDR1 LGHNA, CDR2 YSLEER. Deletions cut 0 bases from V and 7 bases from J, with 15 bases between. The CDR3 consists of 15 residues.

The chain recombines TRBV19 with TRBJ1-1; 7 bases are a match to TRBD1. This CDR3 is built from 15 residues. Germline assignment: CDR1 LNHDA and CDR2 SQIVND (reference sequence). Germline trimming cut 2 bases from V and 1 base from J; bases unmatched to any gene: 4. The CDR3 DNA reads as TGTGCCAGTAGTATAAGGACAGGACAGAACACTGAAGCTTTCTTT. Protein: CASSIRTGQNTEAFF.

This clone was seen a few times. This chain links TRBV5-6 with TRBJ1-1; D is unresolved. The CDR3 spans 13 residues. V lost 2 bases to trimming and J lost 8 bases, with 13 bases between them. CDR1 SGHDT and CDR2 YYEEEE come from the germline V gene. This CDR3 reads CASSFFRGAEAFF. In nucleotides, the CDR3 is TGTGCCAGCAGCTTTTTTCGGGGAGCGGAAGCTTTCTTT.

The chain couples TRBV3-1 (or the pseudogene TRBV3-2) to TRBJ2-7, with D tentatively TRBD2 (5 bases). CDR3 length: 14 residues. CDR1 and CDR2 (germline): LGHDT, YNNKEL (reference sequence). V lost 3 bases and J 5 bases, leaving 14 bases between the germline ends. CDR3: CASSHLEGFHEQYF. The CDR3 nucleotides read TGTGCCAGCAGCCATCTCGAGGGCTTCCACGAGCAGTACTTC.

The chain employs TRBV7-9 and TRBJ2-7; weak D call: TRBD2 (6 bases). Trimming took off 11 bases at V and 3 bases at J, with 17 bases between the two ends. This CDR3 is 13 amino acids long. Germline V gene sequence: CDR1 SEHNR, CDR2 FQNEAQ (reference sequence). The CDR3 sequence is CAWEDQGHYEQYF. CDR3 nucleotides: TGTGCCTGGGAGGATCAGGGCCACTACGAGCAGTACTTC.

The rearrangement links TRBV7-9 to TRBJ2-5; D gene uncertain. Trimming took 5 bases from V and 3 from J, leaving 10 bases between them. The CDR3 totals 13 residues. Germline assignment: CDR1 SEHNR and CDR2 FQNEAQ (reference sequence). Written as DNA, the CDR3 is TGTGCCAGCAGCGGACCCTACGAAGAGACCCAGTACTTC. Residues: CASSGPYEETQYF.